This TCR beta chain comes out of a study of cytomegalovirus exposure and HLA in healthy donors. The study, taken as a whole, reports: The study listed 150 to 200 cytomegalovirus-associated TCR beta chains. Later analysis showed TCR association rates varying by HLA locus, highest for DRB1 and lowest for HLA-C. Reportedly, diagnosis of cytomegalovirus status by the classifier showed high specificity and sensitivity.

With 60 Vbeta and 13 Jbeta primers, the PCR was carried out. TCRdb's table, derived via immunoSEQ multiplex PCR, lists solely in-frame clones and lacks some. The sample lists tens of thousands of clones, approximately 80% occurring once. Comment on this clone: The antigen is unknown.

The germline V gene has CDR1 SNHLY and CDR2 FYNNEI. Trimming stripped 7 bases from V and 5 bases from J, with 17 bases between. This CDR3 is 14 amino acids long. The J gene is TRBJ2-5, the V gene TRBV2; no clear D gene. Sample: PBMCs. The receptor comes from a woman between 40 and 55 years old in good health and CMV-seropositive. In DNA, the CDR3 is TGTGCCAGCACCTGGGCCTCCTACGGCGAGACCCAGTACTTC. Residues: CASTWASYGETQYF.